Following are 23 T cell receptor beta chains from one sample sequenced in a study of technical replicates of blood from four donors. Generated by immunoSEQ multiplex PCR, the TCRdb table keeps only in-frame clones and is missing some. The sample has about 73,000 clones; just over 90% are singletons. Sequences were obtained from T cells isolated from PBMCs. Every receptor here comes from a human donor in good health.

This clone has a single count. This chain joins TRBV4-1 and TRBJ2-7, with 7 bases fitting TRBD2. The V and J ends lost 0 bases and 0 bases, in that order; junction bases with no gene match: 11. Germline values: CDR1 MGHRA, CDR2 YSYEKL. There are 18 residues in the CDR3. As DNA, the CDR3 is TGCGCCAGCAGCCAAGAAAGAGGCGGGAGTCTAAGCTCCTACGAGCAGTACTTC. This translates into CASSQERGGSLSSYEQYF.

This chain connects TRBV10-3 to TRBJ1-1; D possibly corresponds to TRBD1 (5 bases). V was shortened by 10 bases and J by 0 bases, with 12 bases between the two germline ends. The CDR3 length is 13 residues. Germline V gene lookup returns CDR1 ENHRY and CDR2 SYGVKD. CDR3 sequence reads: CATDGGMNTEAFF. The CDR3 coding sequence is TGTGCCACCGACGGGGGTATGAACACTGAAGCTTTCTTT.

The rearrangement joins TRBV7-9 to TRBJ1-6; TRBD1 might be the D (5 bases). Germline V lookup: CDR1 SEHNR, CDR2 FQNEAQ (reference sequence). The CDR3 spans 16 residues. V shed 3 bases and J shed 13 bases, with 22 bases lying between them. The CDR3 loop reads CASSLTHGGTLIPLHF. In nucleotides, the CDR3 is TGTGCCAGCAGCTTGACGCACGGGGGTACCCTTATCCCCCTCCACTTT. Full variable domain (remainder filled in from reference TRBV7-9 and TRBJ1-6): DTGVSQNPRHKITKRGQNVTFRCDPISEHNRLYWYRQTLGQGPEFLTYFQNEAQLEKSRLLSDRFSAERPKGSFSTLEIQRTEQGDSAMYLCASSLTHGGTLIPLHFGNGTRLTVT.

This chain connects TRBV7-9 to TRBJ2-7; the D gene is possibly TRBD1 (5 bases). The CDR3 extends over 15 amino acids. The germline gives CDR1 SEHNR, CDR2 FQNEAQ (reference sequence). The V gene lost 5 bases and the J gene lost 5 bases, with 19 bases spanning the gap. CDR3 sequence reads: CASSPSAGSYNEQYF. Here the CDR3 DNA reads TGTGCCAGCAGCCCAAGCGCAGGGTCTTATAACGAGCAGTACTTC.

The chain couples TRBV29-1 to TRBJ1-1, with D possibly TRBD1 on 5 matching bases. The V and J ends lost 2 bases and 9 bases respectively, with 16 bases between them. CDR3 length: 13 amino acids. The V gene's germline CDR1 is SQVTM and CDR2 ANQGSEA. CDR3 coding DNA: TGCAGCGTTGAATCCGGGGGAACCCTTAAAGCTTTCTTT. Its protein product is CSVESGGTLKAFF. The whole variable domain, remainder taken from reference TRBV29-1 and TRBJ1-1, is SAVISQKPSRDICQRGTSLTIQCQVDSQVTMMFWYRQQPGQSLTLIATANQGSEATYESGFVIDKFPISRPNLTFSTLTVSNMSPEDSSIYLCSVESGGTLKAFFGQGTRLTVV.

The CDR3 region has the DNA TGTGCCAGCAGCTGGGACAGGGCAGCCAAAAACATTCAGTACTTC. This codes for CASSWDRAAKNIQYF. The chain employs TRBV7-6 and TRBJ2-4, with 9 bases matching TRBD1. Germline V gives CDR1 SGHVS, CDR2 FNYEAQ. J was trimmed by 0 bases and V by 4 bases; bases with no gene match: 1. The length of the CDR3 is 15 residues.

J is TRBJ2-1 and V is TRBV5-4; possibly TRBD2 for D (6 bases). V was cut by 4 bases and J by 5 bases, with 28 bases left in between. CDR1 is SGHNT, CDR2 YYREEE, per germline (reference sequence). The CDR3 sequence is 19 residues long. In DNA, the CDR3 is TGTGCCAGCAGCCGGATGTTTGGGAGACTAGAAGGGAGAGACAATGAGCAGTTCTTC. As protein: CASSRMFGRLEGRDNEQFF.

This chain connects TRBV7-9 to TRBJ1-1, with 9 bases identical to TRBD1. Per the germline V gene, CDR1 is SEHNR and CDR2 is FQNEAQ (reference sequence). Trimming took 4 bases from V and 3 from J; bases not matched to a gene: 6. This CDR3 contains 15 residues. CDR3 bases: TGTGCCAGCAGCTGGACAGGGGTGGAGGACACTGAAGCTTTCTTT. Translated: CASSWTGVEDTEAFF.

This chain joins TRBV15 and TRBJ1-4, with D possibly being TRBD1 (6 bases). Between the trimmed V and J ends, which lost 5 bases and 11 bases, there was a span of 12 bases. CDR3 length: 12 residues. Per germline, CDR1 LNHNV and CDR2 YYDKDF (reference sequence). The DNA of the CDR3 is TGTGCCACCAGCCCGACAACAGGGAAACTGTTTTTT. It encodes CATSPTTGKLFF.

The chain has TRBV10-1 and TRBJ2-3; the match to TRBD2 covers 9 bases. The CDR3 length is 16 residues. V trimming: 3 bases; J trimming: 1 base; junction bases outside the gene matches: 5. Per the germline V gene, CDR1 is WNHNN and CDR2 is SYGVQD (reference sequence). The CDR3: CASSDSAGGGTDTQYF. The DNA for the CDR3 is TGCGCCAGCAGTGATTCGGCGGGAGGGGGCACAGATACGCAGTATTTT.

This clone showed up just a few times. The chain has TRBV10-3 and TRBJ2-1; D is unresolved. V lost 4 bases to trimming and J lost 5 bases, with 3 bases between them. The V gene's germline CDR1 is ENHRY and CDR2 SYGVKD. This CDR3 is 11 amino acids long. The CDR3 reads CAISADNEQFF. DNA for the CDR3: TGTGCCATCAGTGCAGACAATGAGCAGTTCTTC.

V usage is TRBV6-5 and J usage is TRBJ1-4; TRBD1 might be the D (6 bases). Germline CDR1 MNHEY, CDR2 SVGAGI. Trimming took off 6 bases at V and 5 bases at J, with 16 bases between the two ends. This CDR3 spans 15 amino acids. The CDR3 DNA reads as TGTGCCAGCAGCAACAGGCCTGGGGGCAATGAAAAACTGTTTTTT. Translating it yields CASSNRPGGNEKLFF.

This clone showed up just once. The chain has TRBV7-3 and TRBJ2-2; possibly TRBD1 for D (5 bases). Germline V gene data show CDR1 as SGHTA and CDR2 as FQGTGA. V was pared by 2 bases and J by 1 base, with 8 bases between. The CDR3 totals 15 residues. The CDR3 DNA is TGTGCCAGCAGCTTAGGCGACAGGAACACCGGGGAGCTGTTTTTT. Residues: CASSLGDRNTGELFF.

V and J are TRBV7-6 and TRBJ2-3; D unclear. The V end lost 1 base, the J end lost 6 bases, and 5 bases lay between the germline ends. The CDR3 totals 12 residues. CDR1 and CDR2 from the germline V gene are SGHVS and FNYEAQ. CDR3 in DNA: TGTGCCAGCAGCTTAGTTGCGGATACGCAGTATTTT. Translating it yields CASSLVADTQYF.

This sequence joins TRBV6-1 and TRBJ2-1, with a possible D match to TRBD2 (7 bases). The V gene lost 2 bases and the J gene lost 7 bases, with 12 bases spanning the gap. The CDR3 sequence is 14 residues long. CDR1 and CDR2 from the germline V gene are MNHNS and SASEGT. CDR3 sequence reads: CASSETGGMNEQFF. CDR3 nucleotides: TGTGCCAGCAGTGAAACGGGGGGCATGAATGAGCAGTTCTTC.

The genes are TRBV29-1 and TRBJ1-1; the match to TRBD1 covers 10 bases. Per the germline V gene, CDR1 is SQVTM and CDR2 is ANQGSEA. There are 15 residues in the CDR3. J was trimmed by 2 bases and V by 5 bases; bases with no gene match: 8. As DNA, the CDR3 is TGCAGCGTTTCCCGACAGGGGGCTTCTAACACTGAAGCTTTCTTT. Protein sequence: CSVSRQGASNTEAFF.

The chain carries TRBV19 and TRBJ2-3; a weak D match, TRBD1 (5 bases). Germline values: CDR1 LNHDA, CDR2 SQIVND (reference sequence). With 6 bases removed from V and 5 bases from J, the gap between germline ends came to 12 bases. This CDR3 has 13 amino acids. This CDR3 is CASSPLQGDTQYF. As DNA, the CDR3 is TGTGCCAGTAGCCCCCTGCAGGGAGATACGCAGTATTTT.

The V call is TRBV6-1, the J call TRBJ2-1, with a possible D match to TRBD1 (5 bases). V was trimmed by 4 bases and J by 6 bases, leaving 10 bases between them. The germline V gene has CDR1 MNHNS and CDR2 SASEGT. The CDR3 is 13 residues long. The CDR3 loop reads CASSGERGNEQFF. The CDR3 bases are TGTGCCAGCAGTGGGGAAAGGGGCAATGAGCAGTTCTTC.

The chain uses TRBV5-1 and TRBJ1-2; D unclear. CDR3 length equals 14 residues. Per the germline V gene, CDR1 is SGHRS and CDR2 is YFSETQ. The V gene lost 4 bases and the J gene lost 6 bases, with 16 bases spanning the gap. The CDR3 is CASSRDSTSDGYTF. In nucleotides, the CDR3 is TGCGCCAGCAGCCGTGATTCCACGTCGGATGGCTACACCTTC.

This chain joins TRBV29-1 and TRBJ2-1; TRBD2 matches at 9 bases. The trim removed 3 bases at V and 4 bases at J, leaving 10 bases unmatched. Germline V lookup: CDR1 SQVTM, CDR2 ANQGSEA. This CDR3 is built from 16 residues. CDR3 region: CSVELAGTSNYNEQFF. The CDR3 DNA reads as TGCAGCGTTGAGCTGGCCGGGACTAGCAATTACAATGAGCAGTTCTTC.

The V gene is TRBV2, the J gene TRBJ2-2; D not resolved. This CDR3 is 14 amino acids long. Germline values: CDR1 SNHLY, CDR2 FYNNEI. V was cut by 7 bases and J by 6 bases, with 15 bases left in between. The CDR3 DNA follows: TGTGCCAGCAACGTATTTGCGGTCCCCGGGGAGCTGTTTTTT. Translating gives CASNVFAVPGELFF.

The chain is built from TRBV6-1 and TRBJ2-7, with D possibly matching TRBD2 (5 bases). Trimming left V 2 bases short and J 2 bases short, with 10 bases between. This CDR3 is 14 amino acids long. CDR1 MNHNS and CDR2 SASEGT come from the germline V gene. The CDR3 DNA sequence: TGTGCCAGCAGTGAATGGGCCGGGACCTACGAGCAGTACTTC. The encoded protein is CASSEWAGTYEQYF.

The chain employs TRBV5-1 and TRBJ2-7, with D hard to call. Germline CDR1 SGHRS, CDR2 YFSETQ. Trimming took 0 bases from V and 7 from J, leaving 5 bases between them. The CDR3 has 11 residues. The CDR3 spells CASSLGTEQYF. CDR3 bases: TGCGCCAGCAGCTTGGGAACAGAGCAGTACTTC.